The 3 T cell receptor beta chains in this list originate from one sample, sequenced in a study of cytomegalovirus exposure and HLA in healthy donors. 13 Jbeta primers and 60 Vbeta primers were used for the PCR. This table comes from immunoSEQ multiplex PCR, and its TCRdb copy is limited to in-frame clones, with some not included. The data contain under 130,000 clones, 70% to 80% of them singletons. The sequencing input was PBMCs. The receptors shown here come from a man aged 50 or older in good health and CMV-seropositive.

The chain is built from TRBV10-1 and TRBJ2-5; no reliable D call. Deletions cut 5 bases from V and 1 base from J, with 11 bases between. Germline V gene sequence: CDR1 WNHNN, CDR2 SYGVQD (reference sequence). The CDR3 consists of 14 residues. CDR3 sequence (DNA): TGCGCCAGCAGTTACACGACAAGCCAAGAGACCCAGTACTTC. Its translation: CASSYTTSQETQYF.

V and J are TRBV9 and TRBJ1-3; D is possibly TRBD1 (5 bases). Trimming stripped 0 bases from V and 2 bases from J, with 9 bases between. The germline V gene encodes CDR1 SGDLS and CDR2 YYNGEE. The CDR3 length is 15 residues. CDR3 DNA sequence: TGTGCCAGCAGCGTAGCCGGGGGTCCTGGAAACACCATATATTTT. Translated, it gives CASSVAGGPGNTIYF.

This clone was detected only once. Here the CDR3 reads CASSPGGGWGYGYTF. As DNA, the CDR3 is TGTGCCAGCAGCCCCGGGGGAGGGTGGGGCTATGGCTACACCTTC. The chain is built from TRBV6-1 and TRBJ1-2, with D tentatively TRBD1 (5 bases). The CDR3 spans 15 residues. The V gene lost 6 bases and the J gene lost 4 bases, with 18 bases spanning the gap. CDR1 is MNHNS and CDR2 is SASEGT in the germline V gene.